This T cell receptor (beta chain) originates from a study of shared clonotypes between healthy human individuals. Turning to this clone: Antigen: not known. This clone may be a read error of a much larger clone one base away.

Produced via immunoSEQ multiplex PCR; TCRdb's table is partial and in-frame only. The data contain about 640,000 clones, around 72% of them seen just once; the ten biggest clones take up about 1.7%. Study-level results: When compared with the clonotypes that were shared by all four sorted-subset donors, the non-shared clonotypes turned out to have lower generation probabilities.

Deletions cut 1 base from V and 0 bases from J, with 4 bases between. Germline CDR1 is SGHTS and CDR2 is YDEGEE. This CDR3 has 13 amino acids. V is TRBV5-8 and J is TRBJ1-1; D gene unclear. Sequenced: memory CD4+ T cells sorted from blood. Described subset: CD45RA-negative fraction. The TCR originated in a woman aged 30 to 39 in good health. CDR3 in amino acids: CASSLRMNTEAFF. In DNA, the CDR3 is TGTGCCAGCAGCTTGAGAATGAACACTGAAGCTTTCTTT.